Each of the 20 T cell receptor beta chains below was sequenced from the same sample in a study of glioma-infiltrating T cells after dendritic cell vaccination. Some clones are missing from TCRdb's copy, which holds only in-frame ones; the method was immunoSEQ multiplex PCR. Here the sample spans approximately 100,000 clones, 79% being singletons. This specimen was blood, taken before dendritic cell vaccination. These receptor sequences come from a human donor with glioblastoma.

The chain carries TRBV7-9 and TRBJ2-7; D perhaps matches TRBD1 (6 bases). This CDR3 region has 13 residues. V was pared by 5 bases and J by 3 bases, with 11 bases between. Germline V gene sequence: CDR1 SEHNR, CDR2 FQNEAQ (reference sequence). DNA of the CDR3: TGTGCCAGCAGCGGGGGCTCGCGCTACGAGCAGTACTTC. It is translated as CASSGGSRYEQYF.

This clone occurred a few times. The chain employs TRBV7-9 and TRBJ1-3; 7 bases agree with TRBD1. The J segment lost 1 base and the V segment lost 4 bases, leaving 1 base of the junction unmatched. The length of the CDR3 is 14 residues. CDR1 is SEHNR, CDR2 FQNEAQ, per germline (reference sequence). The CDR3 DNA is TGTGCCAGCAGCTCGACAGGGTCTGGAAACACCATATATTTT. Protein sequence: CASSSTGSGNTIYF.

CDR3 amino acids: CASGGTGGLQEKLFF. The CDR3 nucleotides are TGCGCCAGTGGGGGGACAGGGGGCTTGCAAGAAAAACTGTTTTTT. The J gene is TRBJ1-4, the V gene TRBV4-1, with 12 bases that match TRBD1. The CDR3 is 15 residues long. Germline assignment: CDR1 MGHRA and CDR2 YSYEKL. V shed 9 bases, J shed 8 bases, and the junction held 10 bases outside the gene matches.

The table lists this clone with a few counts. The chain employs TRBV7-3 and TRBJ2-6, with TRBD1 matching 8 bases. From germline, CDR1 is SGHTA and CDR2 FQGTGA. The J segment lost 0 bases and the V segment lost 4 bases, leaving 8 bases of the junction unmatched. The CDR3 is 18 amino acids. CDR3 protein: CASSSTGTGFSGANVLTF. In nucleotides, the CDR3 is TGTGCCAGCAGCTCGACCGGGACAGGTTTCTCTGGGGCCAACGTCCTGACTTTC.

The chain couples TRBV10-3 to TRBJ2-1; 9 bases fit TRBD2. The CDR3 extends over 15 amino acids. The germline CDR1 and CDR2 sequences are ENHRY and SYGVKD. V shed 11 bases, J shed 6 bases, and the junction held 14 bases outside the gene matches. DNA of the CDR3: TGTGCCGTTGGTGGGCGGGGGGGGCGGGCCAATGAGCAGTTCTTC. Protein: CAVGGRGGRANEQFF.

The table lists this clone with a few counts. Other DNA sequences in the sample encode the same CDR3. The J gene is TRBJ1-4, the V gene TRBV30; unclear D gene. Trimming left V 2 bases short and J 3 bases short, with 13 bases between. The CDR3 loop spans 15 amino acids. Germline lookup yields CDR1 GTSNPN and CDR2 SVGIG (reference sequence). CDR3 sequence: CAWSKHLLANEKLFF. Written as DNA, the CDR3 is TGTGCCTGGAGTAAACATCTACTAGCTAATGAAAAACTGTTTTTT. Full variable domain (missing parts from reference TRBV30 and TRBJ1-4): SQTIHQWPATLVQPVGSPLSLECTVEGTSNPNLYWYRQAAGRGLQLLFYSVGIGQISSEVPQNLSASRPQDRQFILSSKKLLLSDSGFYLCAWSKHLLANEKLFFGSGTQLSVL.

The rearrangement links TRBV7-9 to TRBJ1-2; no definite D call. V was trimmed by 0 bases and J by 8 bases, leaving 16 bases between them. From germline, CDR1 is SEHNR and CDR2 FQNEAQ (reference sequence). The CDR3 is made up of 15 amino acids. This chain's CDR3 is CASSLALAGVEGYTF. The CDR3 nucleotides read TGTGCCAGCAGCTTAGCACTTGCGGGAGTAGAGGGCTACACCTTC.

This clone was detected a few times. CDR3 DNA: TGCGCCAGCAGCCCCAACAGAGGACAAGGAGTCGATGGCTACACCTTC. Amino acids: CASSPNRGQGVDGYTF. The chain carries TRBV4-1 and TRBJ1-2, with D possibly being TRBD1 (5 bases). The CDR3 has 16 residues. Trimming pared 4 bases from V and 6 bases from J, leaving 21 bases between. Germline V lookup: CDR1 MGHRA, CDR2 YSYEKL.

This chain joins TRBV27 and TRBJ2-7, with TRBD1 matching over 10 bases. The CDR3 length is 13 residues. From germline, CDR1 is MNHEY and CDR2 SMNVEV (reference sequence). With 5 bases clipped from V and 5 bases from J, the junction kept 3 bases outside the gene matches. CDR3 sequence (DNA): TGTGCCAGCAGTGGGACAGGGGCCAACGAGCAGTACTTC. It yields the protein CASSGTGANEQYF.

The chain couples TRBV30 to TRBJ1-6, with 7 positions matching TRBD1. Germline V gives CDR1 GTSNPN, CDR2 SVGIG (reference sequence). The CDR3 extends over 12 amino acids. V lost 1 base to trimming and J lost 14 bases; unmatched junction nucleotides: 5. The CDR3 here is CAWSGGTGALHF. CDR3 in DNA: TGTGCCTGGAGTGGAGGAACAGGGGCCCTCCACTTT.

The V gene is TRBV9, the J gene TRBJ2-1; D remains ambiguous. CDR1 is SGDLS and CDR2 is YYNGEE in the germline V gene. This CDR3 has 13 residues. Trimming removed 4 bases from V and 3 bases from J, with 8 bases in between. In DNA, the CDR3 is TGTGCCAGCAGCCTTACAGTCTACAATGAGCAGTTCTTC. Amino acid sequence: CASSLTVYNEQFF.

The CDR3 DNA sequence: TGCGCCAGCAGCTTCGGGACAGGGGGGGAGTATGGCTACACCTTC. This translates into CASSFGTGGEYGYTF. The V and J genes are TRBV5-1 and TRBJ1-2; 11 positions match TRBD1. Trimming removed 2 bases from V and 5 bases from J; junction bases left unmatched: 5. This CDR3 comprises 15 residues. Germline lookup yields CDR1 SGHRS and CDR2 YFSETQ. Full variable domain (remainder filled in from reference TRBV5-1 and TRBJ1-2): KAGVTQTPRYLIKTRGQQVTLSCSPISGHRSVSWYQQTPGQGLQFLFEYFSETQRNKGNFPGRFSGRQFSNSRSEMNVSTLELGDSALYLCASSFGTGGEYGYTFGSGTRLTVV.

The J gene is TRBJ2-1, the V gene TRBV29-1; D is perhaps TRBD2 (7 bases). This CDR3 comprises 11 residues. Germline lookup yields CDR1 SQVTM and CDR2 ANQGSEA. The V gene lost 6 bases and the J gene lost 8 bases, with 11 bases spanning the gap. The CDR3 sequence is CSVRGRHEQFF. As DNA, the CDR3 is TGCAGCGTGCGGGGGCGGCATGAGCAGTTCTTC.

The chain links TRBV5-1 to TRBJ2-2; TRBD2 matches 10 bases. Per germline, CDR1 SGHRS and CDR2 YFSETQ. This CDR3 comprises 19 residues. J gave up 2 bases and V 0 bases, and 10 bases lay outside the gene matches. The CDR3 protein is CASSLVRASGGHNTGELFF. CDR3 in DNA: TGCGCCAGCAGCTTGGTTCGGGCTAGCGGGGGCCATAACACCGGGGAGCTGTTTTTT.

The rearrangement uses TRBV9 and TRBJ2-1; 10 positions agree with TRBD2. Germline V gene data show CDR1 as SGDLS and CDR2 as YYNGEE. The CDR3 runs 16 residues. The V segment lost 0 bases and the J segment 6 bases; nucleotides outside the gene matches: 6. The CDR3: CASSVVPSGSSNEQFF. CDR3 DNA sequence: TGTGCCAGCAGCGTAGTCCCTAGCGGGAGTAGCAATGAGCAGTTCTTC. Drawing the rest from reference TRBV9 and TRBJ2-1, the complete variable domain is DSGVTQTPKHLITATGQRVTLRCSPRSGDLSVYWYQQSLDQGLQFLIQYYNGEERAKGNILERFSAQQFPDLHSELNLSSLELGDSALYFCASSVVPSGSSNEQFFGPGTRLTVL.

The chain carries TRBV9 and TRBJ1-2, with 8 bases aligning to TRBD1. Per the germline V gene, CDR1 is SGDLS and CDR2 is YYNGEE. V gave up 3 bases and J gave up 4 bases; unmatched junction bases: 2. There are 13 residues in the CDR3. CDR3 residues: CASSGGTGYGYTF. The CDR3 DNA reads as TGTGCCAGCAGCGGCGGGACAGGCTATGGCTACACCTTC. The complete variable domain, with remaining parts taken from reference TRBV9 and TRBJ1-2, reads DSGVTQTPKHLITATGQRVTLRCSPRSGDLSVYWYQQSLDQGLQFLIQYYNGEERAKGNILERFSAQQFPDLHSELNLSSLELGDSALYFCASSGGTGYGYTFGSGTRLTVV.

DNA of the CDR3: TGTGCCAGCAGTGTGGCGGGAGGGCCCTCCGGGACCCAGTACTTC. It specifies CASSVAGGPSGTQYF. This chain joins TRBV25-1 and TRBJ2-5; TRBD2 agrees at 9 bases. After removal of 4 bases from V and 7 bases from J, the junction contained 10 bases not matched to a gene. This CDR3 comprises 15 residues. Germline V gives CDR1 MGHDK, CDR2 SYGVNS. Filled out from reference TRBV25-1 and TRBJ2-5, the complete variable domain reads EADIYQTPRYLVIGTGKKITLECSQTMGHDKMYWYQQDPGMELHLIHYSYGVNSTEKGDLSSESTVSRIRTEHFPLTLESARPSHTSQYLCASSVAGGPSGTQYFGPGTRLLVL.

The chain has TRBV6-1 and TRBJ1-6, with unresolved D. Germline loops: CDR1 MNHNS, CDR2 SASEGT. V shed 2 bases and J shed 9 bases, with 20 bases lying between them. This CDR3 has 17 amino acids. CDR3 sequence reads: CASSEHVFGVERSPLHF. CDR3 in DNA: TGTGCCAGCAGTGAACACGTGTTCGGGGTAGAGCGTTCACCCCTCCACTTT.

The V call is TRBV25-1, the J call TRBJ2-2; D is perhaps TRBD2 (6 bases). CDR1 and CDR2 from the germline V gene are MGHDK and SYGVNS. V shed 1 base and J shed 4 bases, with 13 bases lying between them. This CDR3 spans 16 amino acids. CDR3 amino acids: CASSESGGVRTGELFF. DNA for the CDR3: TGTGCCAGCAGTGAATCTGGAGGGGTTCGCACCGGGGAGCTGTTTTTT.

This chain links TRBV5-6 with TRBJ2-1; D is uncertain. The CDR3 runs 15 residues. CDR1 is SGHDT, CDR2 YYEEEE, per germline. Between the trimmed V and J ends, which lost 5 bases and 1 base, there was a span of 13 bases. CDR3 protein: CASSRDRSSYNEQFF. As DNA, the CDR3 is TGTGCCAGCAGTCGAGATCGAAGTTCCTACAATGAGCAGTTCTTC. The full variable domain, in which reference TRBV5-6 and TRBJ2-1 provide the parts outside the CDR3, is DAGVTQSPTHLIKTRGQQVTLRCSPKSGHDTVSWYQQALGQGPQFIFQYYEEEERQRGNFPDRFSGHQFPNYSSELNVNALLLGDSALYLCASSRDRSSYNEQFFGPGTRLTVL.